The 23 T cell receptor beta chains presented below share a single source sample, sequenced in a study of regulatory T cells in long-lasting Graves disease. Specified time point: persistent/refractory GD, antithyroid drugs over 5 years with positive TRAb. RNA from PBMCs was the source of the TCR library. To make TCR beta libraries, researchers used iRepertoire HTBI primers and Arm-PCR of CDR3 regions. TCRdb analysed the multiplex PCR reads with MiXCR anew, one entry per CDR3 protein. The sample includes approximately 440,000 distinct CDR3 sequences, about 25% of them seen just once. The sample consisted of peripheral blood mononuclear cells (PBMCs), taken when the disease was refractory, from a patient treated with antithyroid drugs. These receptors came from a female donor with Graves disease.

This clonotype showed up many times. V usage is TRBV24-1 and J usage is TRBJ2-5; 10 bases map to TRBD1. Germline V gene sequence: CDR1 KGHDR, CDR2 SFDVKD. CDR3 length: 17 amino acids. Germline trimming cut 0 bases from V and 2 bases from J; bases unmatched to any gene: 5. The CDR3 bases are TGTGCCACCAGTGATTTGGGGACAGGGGTGAGGCAAGAGACCCAGTACTTC. Translating gives CATSDLGTGVRQETQYF.

The table lists this clonotype with a few counts. V and J are TRBV19 and TRBJ1-5; D gene uncertain. There are 15 residues in the CDR3. V lost 3 bases and J 7 bases, leaving 16 bases between the germline ends. Germline V gives CDR1 LNHDA, CDR2 SQIVND (reference sequence). In DNA, the CDR3 is TGTGCCAGTAGTATCTTCAATGGGATGAACCAGCCCCAGCATTTT. This translates into CASSIFNGMNQPQHF.

In the case of this clonotype: Possible read error: a much larger clone is one base away. The J gene is TRBJ1-5, the V gene TRBV2; TRBD1 might be the D (6 bases). Germline CDR1 reads SNHLY; CDR2 reads FYNNEI. This CDR3 has 15 residues. V dropped 8 bases and J dropped 8 bases, with 22 bases sitting between them. The CDR3 loop reads CASRGGGAWDKPQHF. CDR3 nucleotides: TGTGCCAGCCGGGGAGGGGGGGCTTGGGATAAGCCCCAGCATTTT.

This clonotype was counted ten times or more. This sequence joins TRBV10-1 and TRBJ1-1, with a weak D call TRBD1 (6 bases). CDR3 length: 16 amino acids. The germline gives CDR1 WNHNN, CDR2 SYGVQD (reference sequence). Trimming removed 2 bases from V and 0 bases from J, with 13 bases in between. CDR3 in DNA: TGCGCCAGCAGTGAGACCTCGACAGGTTTGAACACTGAAGCTTTCTTT. Protein: CASSETSTGLNTEAFF.

The chain joins TRBV7-9 to TRBJ2-7; the D is unclear. The V end was cut by 1 base, the J end by 4 bases, with 5 bases between. Germline V CDR1 and CDR2: SEHNR, FQNEAQ (reference sequence). The CDR3 consists of 12 residues. CDR3 in DNA: TGTGCCAGCAGCTTAGTCGAATACGAGCAGTACTTC. Its protein is CASSLVEYEQYF.

The chain uses TRBV27 and TRBJ2-1; TRBD2 agrees at 8 bases. J was trimmed by 8 bases and V by 5 bases; bases with no gene match: 5. The CDR3 is 13 residues long. Germline V gene data show CDR1 as MNHEY and CDR2 as SMNVEV (reference sequence). The CDR3 here is CASSPRTSHEQFF. In nucleotides, the CDR3 is TGTGCCAGCAGTCCCCGGACTAGCCATGAGCAGTTCTTC.

The chain is built from TRBV10-3 and TRBJ2-7; 7 bases are a match to TRBD2. Trimming took 3 bases from V and 2 from J; bases not matched to a gene: 7. This CDR3 contains 15 residues. The germline gives CDR1 ENHRY, CDR2 SYGVKD. The CDR3 protein is CAISDTSEPAYEQYF. The CDR3 DNA reads TGTGCCATCAGTGACACTAGCGAGCCGGCCTACGAGCAGTACTTC.

Worth noting for this clonotype: A much more abundant neighbour one base away suggests this may be a read error. V is TRBV2 and J is TRBJ2-2; D possibly uses TRBD1 or TRBD2 (5 bases each). CDR3 length: 13 residues. Germline CDR1 reads SNHLY; CDR2 reads FYNNEI. This chain's CDR3 is CASSPEGSGEPFF. The CDR3 coding sequence is TGTGCCAGCAGCCCTGAGGGGTCCGGGGAGCCGTTTTTT.

The table lists this clonotype with a count of one. This chain joins TRBV7-6 and TRBJ2-2, with D perhaps TRBD2 (6 bases). The germline CDR1 and CDR2 sequences are SGHVS and FNYEAQ. The CDR3 has 15 residues. V lost 2 bases and J lost 4, with 11 bases in between. The CDR3 reads CASSLSAGSTGELFF. In DNA form, the CDR3 reads TGTGCCAGCAGCTTATCCGCGGGAAGCACCGGGGAGCTGTTTTTT.

This clonotype was recorded at least ten times. The rearrangement joins TRBV11-3 to TRBJ2-2; perhaps TRBD2 as D (6 bases). The V and J ends lost 1 base and 5 bases respectively, with 17 bases between them. The CDR3 is 17 amino acids. The germline gives CDR1 SGHNT, CDR2 YENEEA. Here the CDR3 DNA reads TGTGCCAGCAGCTTAGGCAGGCGGGGAAGGACGACCGGGGAGCTGTTTTTT. Its translation is CASSLGRRGRTTGELFF. Together with reference TRBV11-3 and TRBJ2-2, the CDR3 gives the full variable domain: EAGVVQSPRYKIIEKKQPVAFWCNPISGHNTLYWYLQNLGQGPELLIRYENEEAVDDSQLPKDRFSAERLKGVDSTLKIQPAELGDSAVYLCASSLGRRGRTTGELFFGEGSRLTVL.

V gene TRBV12-3 or TRBV12-4 combines with J gene TRBJ2-5; TRBD2 matches 10 bases. The V gene end was trimmed by 6 bases and the J gene end by 5 bases; junction bases not matched to a gene: 9. This CDR3 contains 15 residues. DNA for the CDR3: TGTGCCAGCAGGCTGGGACTAGCGTCTGGGGAGACCCAGTACTTC. It encodes CASRLGLASGETQYF.

This clonotype came up a few times. The rearrangement links TRBV7-8 to TRBJ2-7; 10 bases match TRBD2. The V segment lost 0 bases and the J segment 0 bases; nucleotides outside the gene matches: 5. This CDR3 spans 17 amino acids. CDR1 is SGHVS, CDR2 FQNEAQ, per germline. The chain's CDR3 is CASSLALSSGSSYEQYF. Written as DNA, the CDR3 is TGTGCCAGCAGCTTAGCGCTTTCTAGCGGGAGCTCCTACGAGCAGTACTTC.

V gene TRBV20-1 combines with J gene TRBJ1-2; D remains ambiguous. V was trimmed by 6 bases and J by 2 bases, leaving 16 bases between them. The germline V gene has CDR1 DFQATT and CDR2 SNEGSKA (reference sequence). This CDR3 has 14 residues. CDR3 amino acids: CSALPPWGNYGYTF. The CDR3 DNA reads TGCAGTGCCCTACCGCCCTGGGGAAACTATGGCTACACCTTC.

The table lists this clonotype with many counts. The V call is TRBV2, the J call TRBJ1-5, with D unclear. Germline CDR1 and CDR2: SNHLY and FYNNEI. V dropped 5 bases and J dropped 5 bases, with 10 bases sitting between them. This CDR3 is built from 13 residues. CDR3 bases: TGTGCCAGCAGTCCCGGAATCTATCAGCCCCAGCATTTT. Its translation: CASSPGIYQPQHF.

Only one count was recorded for this clonotype. This chain links TRBV7-2 with TRBJ1-2; D is uncertain. V was trimmed by 4 bases and J by 5 bases, leaving 11 bases between them. This CDR3 spans 13 amino acids. Germline lookup yields CDR1 SGHTA and CDR2 FQGNSA. CDR3 DNA sequence: TGTGCCAGCAGCTCCCACACCTATTATGGCTACACCTTC. Its protein product is CASSSHTYYGYTF. Complete variable domain (other parts from reference TRBV7-2 and TRBJ1-2): GAGVSQSPSNKVTEKGKDVELRCDPISGHTALYWYRQSLGQGLEFLIYFQGNSAPDKSGLPSDRFSAERTGGSVSTLTIQRTQQEDSAVYLCASSSHTYYGYTFGSGTRLTVV.

V usage is TRBV5-1 and J usage is TRBJ2-7; D perhaps matches TRBD2 (6 bases). The CDR3 is made up of 14 amino acids. The V and J ends lost 4 bases and 3 bases respectively, with 14 bases between them. Germline V gene lookup returns CDR1 SGHRS and CDR2 YFSETQ. The CDR3 here is CASSGLGGLYEQYF. The CDR3 coding sequence is TGCGCCAGCAGCGGGTTGGGGGGACTCTACGAGCAGTACTTC.

The gene calls are TRBV2 and TRBJ2-7; no reliable D call. The CDR3 sequence is 13 residues long. Trimming left V 4 bases short and J 7 bases short, with 14 bases between. The germline V gene encodes CDR1 SNHLY and CDR2 FYNNEI. The CDR3 protein is CASSGVGGREQYF. The CDR3 DNA sequence: TGTGCCAGCAGTGGAGTGGGCGGTAGAGAGCAGTACTTC.

The chain carries TRBV11-2 and TRBJ1-1, with D unresolved. The ends were cut back, 1 base at V and 4 bases at J, with 16 bases in the middle. The CDR3 is 16 amino acids. CDR1 is SGHAT and CDR2 is FQNNGV in the germline V gene. CDR3 in DNA: TGTGCCAGCAGCTTAGGTGGAGGAAGAATGAGCACTGAAGCTTTCTTT. Translating it yields CASSLGGGRMSTEAFF.

This clonotype showed up many times. The chain couples TRBV28 to TRBJ2-7; 7 positions agree with TRBD2. The length of the CDR3 is 17 residues. Per the germline V gene, CDR1 is MDHEN and CDR2 is SYDVKM. J lost 0 bases, V lost 8 bases, and 16 bases had no gene match. The CDR3 loop is CASRPSQSGKSSYEQYF. CDR3 nucleotide sequence: TGTGCCAGCCGCCCTTCCCAGAGCGGGAAGAGCTCCTACGAGCAGTACTTC. Variable domain in full (rest from reference TRBV28 and TRBJ2-7): DVKVTQSSRYLVKRTGEKVFLECVQDMDHENMFWYRQDPGLGLRLIYFSYDVKMKEKGDIPEGYSVSREKKERFSLILESASTNQTSMYLCASRPSQSGKSSYEQYFGPGTRLTVT.

This clonotype showed up just a few times. The chain links TRBV30 to TRBJ2-7; D ambiguous. Germline CDR1 and CDR2: GTSNPN and SVGIG (reference sequence). V was cut by 4 bases and J by 3 bases, with 7 bases left in between. The CDR3 contains 11 residues. CDR3 loop: CAWKVDYEQYF. CDR3 in DNA: TGTGCCTGGAAGGTTGACTACGAGCAGTACTTC.

This chain connects TRBV5-4 to TRBJ2-5, with D hard to call. Per germline, CDR1 SGHNT and CDR2 YYREEE (reference sequence). The CDR3 loop spans 13 amino acids. The V gene lost 1 base and the J gene lost 4 bases, with 8 bases spanning the gap. The chain's CDR3 is CASSLIKGETQYF. The CDR3 DNA reads as TGTGCCAGCAGCTTGATTAAGGGAGAGACCCAGTACTTC.

This clonotype was counted at least ten times. The rearrangement uses TRBV20-1 and TRBJ2-5, with 15 positions matching TRBD2. After removal of 3 bases from V and 5 bases from J, the junction contained 7 bases not matched to a gene. This CDR3 has 16 residues. CDR1 is DFQATT and CDR2 is SNEGSKA in the germline V gene (reference sequence). CDR3 DNA: TGCAGTGCTAGCGGACTAGCGGGAGGGCTAGGGGAGACCCAGTACTTC. Protein product: CSASGLAGGLGETQYF.

This clonotype came up a few times. The chain uses TRBV20-1 and TRBJ2-4; 7 nucleotides agree with TRBD2. The CDR3 extends over 12 amino acids. Germline values: CDR1 DFQATT, CDR2 SNEGSKA (reference sequence). V lost 2 bases to trimming and J lost 9 bases; unmatched junction nucleotides: 4. The chain's CDR3 is CSARKWEGIQYF. In nucleotides, the CDR3 is TGCAGTGCTAGAAAGTGGGAGGGCATTCAGTACTTC.